Described below is a single TCR beta chain sequence and its context. CDR3 length: 16 residues. CDR1 and CDR2 from the germline V gene are SEHNR and FQNEAQ (reference sequence). V was shortened by 6 bases and J by 6 bases, with 20 bases between the two germline ends. As handled by the study authors: Reference gene primer amplification gave estimated nucleated cell counts. Assay used: immunoSEQ multiplex PCR; TCRdb lists only in-frame clones, some missing. The DNA gave D and trimming, while V, J and clone size come from that table. The data hold over 150,000 clones, with over 75% observed a single time. The data are from a study of blood T cell repertoires in COVID-19. Enrollees, about 18 to 90 years old, lived in 24 US areas. Participants reported their clinical history, and cohort assignment relied on those reports. Among Cohort 3 donors, those recovered had two negative PCRs, clearance, or symptom resolution.

This receptor was obtained from a woman between 50 and 59 years old who had recovered from COVID-19. This chain joins TRBV7-9 and TRBJ2-2, with D perhaps matching TRBD2 (6 bases). Sequencing was carried out using PBMCs or T cells enriched from blood (not recorded which). CDR3 residues: CASSFGGASLSGELFF. CDR3 in DNA: TGTGCCAGCAGTTTTGGCGGGGCTAGTTTATCCGGGGAGCTGTTTTTT.